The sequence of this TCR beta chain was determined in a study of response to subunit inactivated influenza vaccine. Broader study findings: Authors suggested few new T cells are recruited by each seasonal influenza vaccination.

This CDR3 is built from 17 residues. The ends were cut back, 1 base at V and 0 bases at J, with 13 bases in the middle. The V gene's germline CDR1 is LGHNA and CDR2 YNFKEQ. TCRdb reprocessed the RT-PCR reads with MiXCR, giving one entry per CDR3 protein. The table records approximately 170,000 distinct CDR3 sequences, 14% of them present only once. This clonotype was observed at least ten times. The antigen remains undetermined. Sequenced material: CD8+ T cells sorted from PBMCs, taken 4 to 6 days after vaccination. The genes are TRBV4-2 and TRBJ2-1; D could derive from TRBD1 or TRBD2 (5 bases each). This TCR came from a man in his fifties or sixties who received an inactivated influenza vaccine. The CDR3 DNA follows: TGTGCCAGCAGCCAAGTGAAGGGGCTAGCCTCCTACAATGAGCAGTTCTTC. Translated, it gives CASSQVKGLASYNEQFF.